The clone carrying this TCR beta chain has ten or more counts. Its antigen is not known. This entry is derived from a study of identical twins. Germline CDR1 reads DFQATT; CDR2 reads SNEGSKA (reference sequence). Between the trimmed V and J ends, which lost 0 bases and 0 bases, there was a span of 11 bases. The CDR3 is 15 amino acids. Study-level results: It was out-of-frame TCR alpha sharing in monozygotic twins that models underestimated. Whereas memory repertoires showed no such difference, abundant cord blood beta clonotypes carried fewer insertions. Conclusions were drawn cross-sectionally by statistical analysis, without following the same donors.

Template switching added a universal primer binding site, and final cDNA carried unique molecular identifiers. TCRdb independently ran MiXCR on the 5' RACE reads; one entry per CDR3 protein. The data contain hundreds of thousands of distinct CDR3 sequences, 8% to 9.5% of them singletons. The sample also formed part of further work on yellow fever vaccine responses in identical twins.

Material for sequencing was CD8+ T cells sorted from blood. The TCR was taken from a woman aged 18-29 years in good health. This chain uses TRBV20-1 with TRBJ1-2; D might be TRBD1 (5 bases). The DNA of the CDR3 is TGCAGTGCTAGAGACGCCCGGGGCACTAACTATGGCTACACCTTC. Protein sequence: CSARDARGTNYGYTF.